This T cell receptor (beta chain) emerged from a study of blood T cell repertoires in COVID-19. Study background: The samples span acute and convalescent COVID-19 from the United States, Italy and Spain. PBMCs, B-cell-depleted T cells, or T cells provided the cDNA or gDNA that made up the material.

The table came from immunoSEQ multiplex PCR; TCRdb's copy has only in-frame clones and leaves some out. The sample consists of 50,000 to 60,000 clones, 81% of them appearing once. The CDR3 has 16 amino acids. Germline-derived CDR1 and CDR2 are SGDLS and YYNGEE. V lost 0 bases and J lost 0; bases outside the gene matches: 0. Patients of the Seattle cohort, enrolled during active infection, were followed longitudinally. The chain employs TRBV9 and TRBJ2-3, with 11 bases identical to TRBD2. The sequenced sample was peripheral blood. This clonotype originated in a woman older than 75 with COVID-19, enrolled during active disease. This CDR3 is CASSVGTSGSTDTQYF. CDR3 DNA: TGTGCCAGCAGCGTAGGGACTAGCGGGAGCACAGATACGCAGTATTTT.